This T cell receptor (beta chain) was sequenced during a study of blood T cell repertoires in COVID-19. Overall study context: Sites across the United States, Italy and Spain contributed samples from acute and convalescent COVID-19. PBMCs, B-cell-depleted T cells, or T cells provided the cDNA or gDNA that made up the material.

Germline values: CDR1 MNHNY, CDR2 SVGAGI (reference sequence). The CDR3 runs to 14 residues. V lost 5 bases, J lost 5 bases, and 15 bases lay in between. Measured with immunoSEQ multiplex PCR; TCRdb has only the in-frame clones, and not every one. This sample has about 120,000 clones, with about 79% found just once. Material: peripheral blood. The receptor was isolated from a man aged 35-49 years with active or convalescent COVID-19. This chain links TRBV6-6 with TRBJ1-2, with a possible D match to TRBD1 (5 bases). CDR3 DNA: TGTGCCAGCAGTCCCGGGGGGGGGACGTATGGCTACACCTTC. Translated: CASSPGGGTYGYTF.